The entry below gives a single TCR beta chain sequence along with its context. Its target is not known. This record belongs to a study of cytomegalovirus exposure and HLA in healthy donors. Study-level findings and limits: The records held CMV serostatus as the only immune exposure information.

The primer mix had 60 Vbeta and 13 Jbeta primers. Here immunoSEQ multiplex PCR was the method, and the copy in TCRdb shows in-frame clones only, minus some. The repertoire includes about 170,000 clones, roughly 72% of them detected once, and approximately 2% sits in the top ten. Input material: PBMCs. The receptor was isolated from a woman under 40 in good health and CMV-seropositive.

The CDR3 sequence is CSVGVRGRGYEQYF. The CDR3 coding sequence is TGCAGCGTTGGAGTGAGGGGGCGCGGGTACGAGCAGTACTTC. The V call is TRBV29-1, the J call TRBJ2-7, with 7 positions matching TRBD1. This CDR3 region has 14 residues. The V and J ends lost 4 bases and 4 bases, in that order; junction bases with no gene match: 10. Germline lookup yields CDR1 SQVTM and CDR2 ANQGSEA.